A selection of T cell receptor beta chains follows, all from one sample in a study of blood T cell repertoires in COVID-19. Libraries were prepared by immunoSEQ multiplex PCR; TCRdb keeps only in-frame clonotypes and omits some of them. The sample carries over 200,000 clones, roughly nine tenths recorded once. The specimen sequenced was PBMCs or T cells enriched from blood (not recorded which). The source of these receptors is a woman aged 45-59 years in a cohort exposed to, infected with or recovered from COVID-19 (not recorded which). Both conserved end residues are part of each CDR3. Fields, in order: D gene, clone size, J gene, V gene, CDR3 DNA, CDR3 protein. D genes are given only for firm matches. A clone size is listed for some rows: how often the clone was seen (once, few, many), or a class if it is expanded.

D: -
size: -
J: TRBJ2-3
V: TRBV7-2
DNA: TGTGCCAGCAGCCCCCAAGGGGAGGGGACAACGCAGTATTTT
CDR3: CASSPQGEGTTQYF

D: -
size: -
J: TRBJ2-1
V: TRBV20-1
DNA: TGCAGTGCTAGTCATAGAGGCTACAATGAGCAGTTCTTC
CDR3: CSASHRGYNEQFF

D: TRBD1
size: -
J: TRBJ1-2
V: TRBV3-1/TRBV3-2
DNA: TGTGCCAGCAGCCAACCGGGACAGGGGGAGGGTGGCTACACCTTC
CDR3: CASSQPGQGEGGYTF

D: TRBD1
size: -
J: TRBJ2-7
V: TRBV25-1
DNA: TGTGCCAGCAGTGTAAGACAGGGCATCTCCTACGAGCAGTACTTC
CDR3: CASSVRQGISYEQYF

D: TRBD1
size: few
J: TRBJ2-1
V: TRBV7-7
DNA: TGTGCTAGCAGCTTAGACAGGGGGACTCCCCTTCTCTTC
CDR3: CASSLDRGTPLLF

D: -
size: -
J: TRBJ1-5
V: TRBV4-1
DNA: TGCGCCAGCAGCCAGACCCTCATACGACAGACCAATCAGCCCCAGCATTTT
CDR3: CASSQTLIRQTNQPQHF

D: TRBD1
size: few
J: TRBJ1-1
V: TRBV20-1
DNA: TGCAGTGCTAGTGCATGGGCAGGGGGCGGCTTTGTTCAGAGGGCTTTCTTT
CDR3: CSASAWAGGGFVQRAFF

D: -
size: -
J: TRBJ2-5
V: TRBV18
DNA: TGTGCCAGCTCACCAGAGCTCTCAGAGACCCAGTACTTC
CDR3: CASSPELSETQYF

D: TRBD1
size: -
J: TRBJ1-4
V: TRBV20-1
DNA: TGCAGTGCCCGACAGGGGGAAAAACTGTTTTTT
CDR3: CSARQGEKLFF

D: -
size: few
J: TRBJ1-5
V: TRBV19
DNA: TGTGCCAGTACCCTGGTGAGGGCGGGACAGCCCCAGCATTTT
CDR3: CASTLVRAGQPQHF

D: TRBD1
size: -
J: TRBJ1-2
V: TRBV11-2
DNA: TGTGCCAGCAGCTTAGTAGTCACAGGGGTCGGCTACACCTTC
CDR3: CASSLVVTGVGYTF

D: -
size: -
J: TRBJ1-5
V: TRBV24-1
DNA: TGTGCCACCAGTGATGTCGGGGGACCTTGGCCCCAGCATTTT
CDR3: CATSDVGGPWPQHF

D: TRBD2
size: -
J: TRBJ2-7
V: TRBV27
DNA: TGTGCCAGCAGTTCATTCACTAGCGGCTACGAGCAGTACTTC
CDR3: CASSSFTSGYEQYF

D: TRBD1
size: -
J: TRBJ1-1
V: TRBV5-1
DNA: TGCGCCAGCAGCAAGGGACAGAGGATGAACACTGAAGCTTTCTTT
CDR3: CASSKGQRMNTEAFF

D: TRBD1
size: -
J: TRBJ2-7
V: TRBV19
DNA: TGTGCCAGTAGTACAACAGGGGGTCAATACGAGCAGTACTTC
CDR3: CASSTTGGQYEQYF

D: -
size: few
J: TRBJ1-2
V: TRBV18
DNA: TGTGCCAGCTCACCCCAAGACAGATATGGCTACACCTTC
CDR3: CASSPQDRYGYTF

D: -
size: -
J: TRBJ2-7
V: TRBV7-9
DNA: TGTGCCAGCAGCATGACACTCTCCTACGAGCAGTACTTC
CDR3: CASSMTLSYEQYF

D: TRBD1
size: -
J: TRBJ1-1
V: TRBV4-3
DNA: TGCGCCAGCAGCCAAGAGTCCACAGGGGGGAACACTGAAGCTTTCTTT
CDR3: CASSQESTGGNTEAFF

D: -
size: -
J: TRBJ2-1
V: TRBV5-1
DNA: TGCGCCAGCAGCTTGGGGGGCAGCTGGAGCTCCTACAATGAGCAGTTCTTC
CDR3: CASSLGGSWSSYNEQFF

D: TRBD1
size: -
J: TRBJ1-1
V: TRBV16
DNA: TGTGCCAGCAGCCGAGCGACAGGGTTAAGGGGGTACACTGAAGCTTTCTTT
CDR3: CASSRATGLRGYTEAFF

D: -
size: -
J: TRBJ2-4
V: TRBV18
DNA: TGTGCCAGCTCACCAACAGTTTCTTCGTACTTC
CDR3: CASSPTVSSYF

D: -
size: -
J: TRBJ1-4
V: TRBV27
DNA: TGTGCCAGCAGTTTCGACGGAGTGCGAGAAAAACTGTTTTTT
CDR3: CASSFDGVREKLFF

D: -
size: -
J: TRBJ2-2
V: TRBV25-1
DNA: TGTGCCAGCAGTGAATTTCCAGGGACTTTTGGCACCGGGGAGCTGTTTTTT
CDR3: CASSEFPGTFGTGELFF

D: -
size: -
J: TRBJ1-1
V: TRBV9
DNA: TGTGCCAGCAGCGTAACGGCAGGGGTCATGAACACTGAAGCTTTCTTT
CDR3: CASSVTAGVMNTEAFF

D: -
size: -
J: TRBJ1-5
V: TRBV4-1
DNA: TGCGCCAGCAGCCAAGATCGGGCAGGGGTAGGCAATCAGCCCCAGCATTTT
CDR3: CASSQDRAGVGNQPQHF

D: -
size: once
J: TRBJ1-2
V: TRBV21-1
DNA: TGTGCCAGCAGCCCCCGTCCCCCACGGAGGTGTGGCTACACCTTC
CDR3: CASSPRPPRRCGYTF

D: TRBD2
size: -
J: TRBJ2-4
V: TRBV11-2
DNA: TGTGCCAGCAGCTTAGATTCGCTAGCGGGGGGGATAGCCAAAAACATTCAGTACTTC
CDR3: CASSLDSLAGGIAKNIQYF

D: -
size: -
J: TRBJ1-2
V: TRBV7-2
DNA: TGTGCCAGCAGCTTTACCCAGGGGCCTGGCTACACCTTC
CDR3: CASSFTQGPGYTF

D: -
size: -
J: TRBJ2-7
V: TRBV5-6
DNA: TGTGCCAGCAGCTCGGTTAGCTCCTACGAGCAGTACTTC
CDR3: CASSSVSSYEQYF

D: TRBD1
size: -
J: TRBJ1-6
V: TRBV5-4
DNA: TGTGCCTTCAAAGAGGACAGGGGACTTTCACCCCTCCACTTT
CDR3: CAFKEDRGLSPLHF

D: TRBD1
size: once
J: TRBJ1-2
V: TRBV7-9
DNA: TGTGCCAGCAGCTTACGACAGGGGGATGGCTACACCTTC
CDR3: CASSLRQGDGYTF